These 8 T cell receptor beta chains were sequenced from one sample in a study of T cell changes during pregnancy in multiple sclerosis. Sequenced by immunoSEQ multiplex PCR; TCRdb stores in-frame clones only, minus some. Of about 60,000 clones listed, more than 85% were seen once; the top ten hold around 0.9%. The material sequenced was peripheral blood, taken before pregnancy. These receptor sequences come from a female donor with multiple sclerosis, enrolled in a pregnancy study.

The count of this clone is one. The V and J genes are TRBV5-6 and TRBJ2-7; a weak D match, TRBD1 (6 bases). Germline-derived CDR1 and CDR2 are SGHDT and YYEEEE. V was trimmed by 4 bases and J by 1 base, leaving 9 bases between them. This CDR3 region has 13 residues. The CDR3 region is CASSKGGSYEQYF. CDR3 in DNA: TGTGCCAGCAGCAAAGGGGGATCCTACGAGCAGTACTTC.

The V gene is TRBV9, the J gene TRBJ1-2, with TRBD1 identical over 7 bases. V trimming: 0 bases; J trimming: 8 bases; junction bases outside the gene matches: 10. The CDR3 is 15 residues long. Germline assignment: CDR1 SGDLS and CDR2 YYNGEE. In DNA form, the CDR3 reads TGTGCCAGCAGCGTAGAGGGGGCGGCTTGGGGGGGCTACACCTTC. Its protein product is CASSVEGAAWGGYTF.

The chain links TRBV6-5 to TRBJ1-6; 7 bases agree with TRBD1. This CDR3 region has 15 residues. Germline V lookup: CDR1 MNHEY, CDR2 SVGAGI. Trimming cost V 2 bases and J 8 bases; bases outside gene matches: 6. The CDR3 is CASSYNRGDHSPLHF. The DNA for the CDR3 is TGTGCCAGCAGTTACAACAGGGGCGATCATTCACCCCTCCACTTT.

The chain couples TRBV9 to TRBJ2-1, with no clear D. CDR1 SGDLS and CDR2 YYNGEE come from the germline V gene. Trimming removed 1 base at V and 10 bases at J, with 6 bases between. The CDR3 length is 11 residues. CDR3 coding DNA: TGTGCCAGCAGCGTACTTGGCGAGCAGTTCTTC. Translating gives CASSVLGEQFF.

This chain connects TRBV5-1 to TRBJ1-1; D is perhaps TRBD1 (6 bases). There are 15 residues in the CDR3. The V end was cut by 0 bases, the J end by 4 bases, with 13 bases between. Germline CDR1 SGHRS, CDR2 YFSETQ. In DNA form, the CDR3 reads TGCGCCAGCAGCTTGGAGGGGGTCCTCGGCACTGAAGCTTTCTTT. Translating it yields CASSLEGVLGTEAFF.

This chain connects TRBV7-2 to TRBJ2-7; D is unresolved. Trimming pared 5 bases from V and 0 bases from J, leaving 14 bases between. The germline V gene has CDR1 SGHTA and CDR2 FQGNSA. The CDR3 contains 15 residues. As DNA, the CDR3 is TGTGCCAGCAGCCCCCATCCAGGAACCTCCTACGAGCAGTACTTC. Its translation: CASSPHPGTSYEQYF. The full variable domain, with the rest looked up from reference TRBV7-2 and TRBJ2-7, is GAGVSQSPSNKVTEKGKDVELRCDPISGHTALYWYRQSLGQGLEFLIYFQGNSAPDKSGLPSDRFSAERTGGSVSTLTIQRTQQEDSAVYLCASSPHPGTSYEQYFGPGTRLTVT.

The genes are TRBV6-6 and TRBJ2-2; 8 bases are shared with TRBD1. Losses at the gene ends were 7 bases for V and 4 bases for J; bases not matched to a gene: 11. Germline V gene lookup returns CDR1 MNHNY and CDR2 SVGAGI (reference sequence). This CDR3 is built from 16 residues. The CDR3 reads CASNNREQGVTGELFF. The CDR3, as DNA: TGTGCCAGCAACAACCGGGAACAGGGGGTCACCGGGGAGCTGTTTTTT.

The J gene is TRBJ1-3, the V gene TRBV6-5; D unresolved. Germline assignment: CDR1 MNHEY and CDR2 SVGAGI. The CDR3 consists of 12 residues. CDR3 sequence (DNA): TGTGCGATCAAGAGCTCTGGAAACACCATATATTTT. Protein product: CAIKSSGNTIYF.